The 32 T cell receptor beta chains listed next were all sequenced from one sample in a study of OX40 agonist ivuxolimab in advanced cancers. Libraries were prepared by immunoSEQ multiplex PCR; TCRdb keeps only in-frame clonotypes and omits some of them. In the table there are approximately 60,000 clones, 80% to 90% of which are singletons. Source: CD4+ or CD8+ T cells sorted from blood, taken in a trial of the OX40 agonist ivuxolimab. The origin of the receptors is an adult with an advanced solid tumor such as melanoma, head and neck, liver or kidney cancer.

This clone appeared once. J is TRBJ1-1 and V is TRBV27; 7 bases line up with TRBD1. Germline V gene data show CDR1 as MNHEY and CDR2 as SMNVEV (reference sequence). The CDR3 is made up of 16 amino acids. Trimming cost V 4 bases and J 7 bases; bases outside gene matches: 15. CDR3 coding DNA: TGTGCCAGCAGTTCCTCTCGAAACAGGGGAGTGGGTGAAGCTTTCTTT. Its translation is CASSSSRNRGVGEAFF.

The chain recombines TRBV19 with TRBJ1-5; 8 positions agree with TRBD1. Trimming cost V 8 bases and J 5 bases; bases outside gene matches: 14. The CDR3 spans 16 residues. The germline V gene has CDR1 LNHDA and CDR2 SQIVND (reference sequence). The CDR3: CASELRVTTGDQPQHF. CDR3 DNA sequence: TGTGCCAGTGAACTGAGAGTCACGACAGGGGATCAGCCCCAGCATTTT.

The chain uses TRBV6-4 and TRBJ1-6; D might be TRBD1 (6 bases). Looked up from germline, CDR1 is MRHNA and CDR2 is SNTAGT. Trimming stripped 10 bases from V and 5 bases from J, with 18 bases between. The CDR3 is made up of 15 amino acids. The DNA for the CDR3 is TGTGCCACCCTTCCCGGACAGAAGAATAATTCACCCCTCCACTTT. Its protein product is CATLPGQKNNSPLHF.

The chain links TRBV6-1 to TRBJ2-7; the match to TRBD1 covers 9 bases. The junction had 5 bases not matched to a gene; V was cut back by 2 bases and J by 6 bases. The germline V gene has CDR1 MNHNS and CDR2 SASEGT. This CDR3 contains 14 residues. CDR3: CASSENLTGGEQYF. The CDR3 DNA follows: TGTGCCAGCAGTGAAAATTTGACAGGGGGCGAGCAGTACTTC.

The chain carries TRBV30 and TRBJ1-1; possibly TRBD1 for D (5 bases). With 2 bases removed from V and 10 bases from J, the gap between germline ends came to 17 bases. Germline V gene lookup returns CDR1 GTSNPN and CDR2 SVGIG (reference sequence). The CDR3 loop spans 13 amino acids. The CDR3 nucleotides read TGTGCCTGGAGTTCCCCAGTCGGGGGGGTAGCTTTCTTT. Its translation is CAWSSPVGGVAFF.

The gene calls are TRBV18 and TRBJ1-6; D remains unclear. Trimming took off 3 bases at V and 7 bases at J, with 19 bases between the two ends. The CDR3 runs to 17 residues. Germline-derived CDR1 and CDR2 are KGHSH and LQKENI. CDR3: CASSPTGVTSQNSPLHF. DNA for the CDR3: TGTGCCAGCTCACCCACCGGCGTGACGAGTCAAAATTCACCCCTCCACTTT.

The chain combines TRBV9 with TRBJ2-2; D is possibly TRBD1 or TRBD2 (5 bases each). V lost 1 base and J lost 3, with 13 bases in between. The germline CDR1 and CDR2 sequences are SGDLS and YYNGEE. This CDR3 comprises 16 residues. CDR3 region: CASSVRPGTYTGELFF. DNA of the CDR3: TGTGCCAGCAGCGTAAGGCCAGGGACGTACACCGGGGAGCTGTTTTTT.

J is TRBJ1-6 and V is TRBV9, with 10 bases that match TRBD1. The CDR3 totals 17 residues. Germline CDR1 reads SGDLS; CDR2 reads YYNGEE. With V trimmed by 4 bases and J by 6 bases, 10 bases remained unmatched. The CDR3 coding sequence is TGTGCCAGCAGCCTTAATGAAGGGGACAGGGGTAATTCACCCCTCCACTTT. Its protein product is CASSLNEGDRGNSPLHF.

This clone was seen a few times. J is TRBJ2-1 and V is TRBV5-5; TRBD1 might be the D (6 bases). Trimming removed 0 bases from V and 6 bases from J, with 7 bases in between. Germline assignment: CDR1 SGHKS and CDR2 YYEKEE (reference sequence). This CDR3 has 13 residues. The DNA of the CDR3 is TGTGCCAGCAGCTTGGACAGGGCCAATGAGCAGTTCTTC. Translated: CASSLDRANEQFF.

This clone has more than one count but fewer than ten. V usage is TRBV13 and J usage is TRBJ2-5; perhaps TRBD2 as D (6 bases). The CDR3 consists of 14 residues. V dropped 5 bases and J dropped 2 bases, with 12 bases sitting between them. Germline loops: CDR1 PRHDT, CDR2 FYEKMQ (reference sequence). DNA of the CDR3: TGTGCCAGCAGCCAACGGGACTTTCAAGAGACCCAGTACTTC. Translated: CASSQRDFQETQYF.

This clone was counted only a few times. Other DNA sequences in this specimen translate into the identical CDR3. The chain has TRBV30 and TRBJ1-1; D gene unclear. CDR3 length equals 13 residues. Per germline, CDR1 GTSNPN and CDR2 SVGIG (reference sequence). Trimming shortened V by 1 base and J by 11 bases, and 17 bases separated the two germline ends. The CDR3 sequence is CAWSGSGLPGAFF. In DNA, the CDR3 is TGTGCCTGGAGTGGGTCCGGCCTCCCTGGGGCTTTCTTT.

The chain has TRBV5-1 and TRBJ1-6; the match to TRBD1 covers 8 bases. V shed 4 bases and J 7 bases; nucleotides not matched to a gene: 10. Per the germline V gene, CDR1 is SGHRS and CDR2 is YFSETQ. This CDR3 has 16 amino acids. The CDR3 protein is CASSRAGQEPNSPLHF. The CDR3 DNA follows: TGCGCCAGCAGCCGCGCGGGACAGGAGCCGAATTCACCCCTCCACTTT.

The chain combines TRBV5-8 with TRBJ2-1; D is uncertain. CDR3 length: 14 residues. Deletions cut 6 bases from V and 1 base from J, with 11 bases between. CDR1 SGHTS and CDR2 YDEGEE come from the germline V gene. The DNA of the CDR3 is TGTGCCAGCACCACCATGGGTTCCTACAATGAGCAGTTCTTC. This gives the protein CASTTMGSYNEQFF.

The genes are TRBV4-1 and TRBJ1-5; possible D gene TRBD1, 5 bases. V was shortened by 0 bases and J by 4 bases, with 10 bases between the two germline ends. This CDR3 is built from 15 residues. The V gene's germline CDR1 is MGHRA and CDR2 YSYEKL. This chain's CDR3 is CASSQDWGGNQPQHF. CDR3 in DNA: TGCGCCAGCAGCCAAGATTGGGGGGGGAATCAGCCCCAGCATTTT.

This chain links TRBV7-2 with TRBJ2-2; 11 bases are shared with TRBD2. CDR1 and CDR2 from the germline V gene are SGHTA and FQGNSA. CDR3 length: 16 residues. V dropped 3 bases and J dropped 8; count of bases not matched to a gene: 8. The CDR3 is CASSLGTSGGRGELFF. DNA for the CDR3: TGTGCCAGCAGCTTGGGTACTAGCGGGGGCAGGGGGGAGCTGTTTTTT.

The CDR3 DNA is TGTGCCAGCAGGACCCAGGACAACTATGGCTACACCTTC. It is translated as CASRTQDNYGYTF. V usage is TRBV5-4 and J usage is TRBJ1-2; D gene uncertain. The CDR3 covers 13 residues. Germline assignment: CDR1 SGHNT and CDR2 YYREEE (reference sequence). V shed 5 bases and J shed 2 bases, with 10 bases lying between them.

V gene TRBV19 combines with J gene TRBJ2-4, with D uncertain. The germline V gene encodes CDR1 LNHDA and CDR2 SQIVND (reference sequence). V was pared by 0 bases and J by 2 bases, with 14 bases between. The CDR3 extends over 17 amino acids. The CDR3 DNA reads TGTGCCAGTAGTATAGATCATCGGACCCGGACCAAAAACATTCAGTACTTC. Encoded protein: CASSIDHRTRTKNIQYF.

The chain employs TRBV5-5 and TRBJ1-1, with 9 bases lining up with TRBD1. V shed 4 bases and J 4 bases; nucleotides not matched to a gene: 5. The germline V gene has CDR1 SGHKS and CDR2 YYEKEE (reference sequence). The CDR3 contains 14 residues. The CDR3 is CASSAGTGPTEAFF. The CDR3 bases are TGTGCCAGCAGCGCAGGGACAGGGCCCACTGAAGCTTTCTTT.

This clone was found once. Here the CDR3 reads CASSTVARSYEQYF. The CDR3, as DNA: TGTGCCAGCAGCACGGTGGCCAGATCCTACGAGCAGTACTTC. V usage is TRBV5-4 and J usage is TRBJ2-7; D remains unclear. V lost 4 bases, J lost 1 base, and 12 bases lay in between. Germline V gene data show CDR1 as SGHNT and CDR2 as YYREEE (reference sequence). There are 14 residues in the CDR3. Variable domain in full (rest from reference TRBV5-4 and TRBJ2-7): ETGVTQSPTHLIKTRGQQVTLRCSSQSGHNTVSWYQQALGQGPQFIFQYYREEENGRGNFPPRFSGLQFPNYSSELNVNALELDDSALYLCASSTVARSYEQYFGPGTRLTVT.

The chain carries TRBV2 and TRBJ1-5; 8 nucleotides match TRBD1. Trimming removed 3 bases from V and 1 base from J; junction bases left unmatched: 2. CDR3 size: 15 residues. CDR1 is SNHLY, CDR2 FYNNEI, per germline. CDR3 sequence: CASSEDRVSNQPQHF. CDR3 coding DNA: TGTGCCAGCAGTGAGGACAGGGTCAGCAATCAGCCCCAGCATTTT.

The gene calls are TRBV5-1 and TRBJ2-2, with a possible D match to TRBD1 (6 bases). Looked up from germline, CDR1 is SGHRS and CDR2 is YFSETQ. Trimming removed 5 bases from V and 7 bases from J, with 15 bases in between. CDR3 length equals 14 residues. Here the CDR3 DNA reads TGCGCCAGCAGTCGAGGCAGGGGCGGCGGGGAGCTGTTTTTT. It codes for CASSRGRGGGELFF.

A note on this clone: The same CDR3 arises from other DNA sequences in this sample as well. V usage is TRBV5-1 and J usage is TRBJ2-2; D unclear. The germline CDR1 and CDR2 sequences are SGHRS and YFSETQ. V was shortened by 0 bases and J by 6 bases, with 9 bases between the two germline ends. There are 14 residues in the CDR3. As DNA, the CDR3 is TGCGCCAGCAGCTTGGTGGGGTCGCCCGGGGAGCTGTTTTTT. Translated: CASSLVGSPGELFF.

This clone has only one observation. The V and J genes are TRBV2 and TRBJ2-1; D gene uncertain. The V gene's germline CDR1 is SNHLY and CDR2 FYNNEI. There are 12 residues in the CDR3. The germline V and J ends were trimmed by 3 bases and 10 bases, with 10 bases remaining between them. The CDR3 sequence is CASSEDGPEQFF. The CDR3, as DNA: TGTGCCAGCAGTGAGGACGGACCGGAGCAGTTCTTC.

The table lists this clone with a count of one. V is TRBV18 and J is TRBJ2-2; perhaps TRBD2 as D (6 bases). CDR3 length: 15 amino acids. The germline V gene has CDR1 KGHSH and CDR2 LQKENI. V lost 8 bases and J 4 bases, leaving 17 bases between the germline ends. The CDR3 bases are TGTGCCAGCGCCTACGCTAGCGAGGGCACCGGGGAGCTGTTTTTT. Residues: CASAYASEGTGELFF.

A note on this clone: This may stem from a read error, because a much larger clone lies one nucleotide away. The chain joins TRBV6-5 to TRBJ2-7, with 7 bases that match TRBD1. CDR1 is MNHEY, CDR2 SVGAGI, per germline. With V trimmed by 7 bases and J by 4 bases, 13 bases remained unmatched. This CDR3 has 15 amino acids. The CDR3 is CASKPWGQRFYEQYF. The CDR3 DNA is TGTGCCAGCAAACCATGGGGACAGAGATTTTACGAGCAGTACTTC.

The V call is TRBV6-6, the J call TRBJ2-5, with 12 bases matching TRBD1. From germline, CDR1 is MNHNY and CDR2 SVGAGI (reference sequence). The CDR3 contains 15 residues. The ends lost 6 bases at V and 7 bases at J; junction bases unmatched: 9. DNA for the CDR3: TGTGCCAGCAGCCAAGGGACAGGGGGCCGGGGGACCCAGTACTTC. As protein: CASSQGTGGRGTQYF.

V and J are TRBV19 and TRBJ1-2; 9 bases map to TRBD1. Trimming cost V 6 bases and J 2 bases; bases outside gene matches: 4. CDR1 LNHDA and CDR2 SQIVND come from the germline V gene (reference sequence). The CDR3 extends over 14 amino acids. The CDR3, as DNA: TGTGCCAGTAGCGCGGACAGGGGAAACTATGGCTACACCTTC. Translating it yields CASSADRGNYGYTF.

The rearrangement joins TRBV19 to TRBJ1-2; maybe TRBD1 (5 bases). The length of the CDR3 is 12 residues. V was cut by 2 bases and J by 8 bases, with 9 bases left in between. Germline V gene data show CDR1 as LNHDA and CDR2 as SQIVND (reference sequence). The CDR3 nucleotides are TGTGCCAGTAGTATACAGGGCCGGGGCTACACCTTC. Protein product: CASSIQGRGYTF.

The V and J genes are TRBV10-3 and TRBJ2-7; 9 bases map to TRBD2. Germline CDR1 and CDR2: ENHRY and SYGVKD. Trimming cost V 0 bases and J 0 bases; bases outside gene matches: 18. The CDR3 is 21 amino acids. CDR3 amino acids: CAISESGSGGRTTQSSYEQYF. For the CDR3, the DNA is TGTGCCATCAGTGAGTCGGGAAGCGGGGGGCGAACAACCCAAAGCTCCTACGAGCAGTACTTC.

CDR3 nucleotide sequence: TGTGCCAGCAGCCCCGCCCAGGGGAGGAACACTGAAGCTTTCTTT. Its protein product is CASSPAQGRNTEAFF. V usage is TRBV5-4 and J usage is TRBJ1-1; the D gene is possibly TRBD1 (6 bases). V was trimmed by 4 bases and J by 1 base, leaving 14 bases between them. The CDR3 sequence is 15 residues long. Germline V gene sequence: CDR1 SGHNT, CDR2 YYREEE (reference sequence).

V usage is TRBV6-1 and J usage is TRBJ2-7; 7 bases align to TRBD1. Germline CDR1 and CDR2: MNHNS and SASEGT. This CDR3 contains 14 residues. J was trimmed by 4 bases and V by 7 bases; bases with no gene match: 10. CDR3 sequence reads: CASNKDRTPYEQYF. The CDR3 DNA reads as TGTGCCAGCAATAAGGACAGGACTCCGTACGAGCAGTACTTC.

The chain employs TRBV30 and TRBJ2-3, with unresolved D. Germline V gene sequence: CDR1 GTSNPN, CDR2 SVGIG (reference sequence). This CDR3 is built from 12 residues. Trimming left V 5 bases short and J 0 bases short, with 6 bases between. The CDR3 here is CAWDQSTDTQYF. DNA of the CDR3: TGTGCCTGGGACCAAAGCACAGATACGCAGTATTTT. Full variable domain (remainder filled in from reference TRBV30 and TRBJ2-3): SQTIHQWPATLVQPVGSPLSLECTVEGTSNPNLYWYRQAAGRGLQLLFYSVGIGQISSEVPQNLSASRPQDRQFILSSKKLLLSDSGFYLCAWDQSTDTQYFGPGTRLTVL.